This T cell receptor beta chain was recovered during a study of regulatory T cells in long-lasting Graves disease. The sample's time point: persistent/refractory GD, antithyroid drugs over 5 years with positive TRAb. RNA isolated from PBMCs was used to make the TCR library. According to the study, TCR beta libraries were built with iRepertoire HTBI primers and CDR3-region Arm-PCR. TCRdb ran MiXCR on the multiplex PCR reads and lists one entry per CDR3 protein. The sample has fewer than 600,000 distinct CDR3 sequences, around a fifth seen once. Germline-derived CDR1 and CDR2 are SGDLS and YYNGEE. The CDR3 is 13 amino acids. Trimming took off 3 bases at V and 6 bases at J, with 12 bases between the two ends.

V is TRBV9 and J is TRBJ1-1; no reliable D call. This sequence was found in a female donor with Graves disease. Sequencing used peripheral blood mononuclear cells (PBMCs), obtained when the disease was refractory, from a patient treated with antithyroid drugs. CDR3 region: CASSGGMNPEAFF. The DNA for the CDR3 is TGTGCCAGCAGCGGAGGCATGAATCCTGAAGCTTTCTTT.